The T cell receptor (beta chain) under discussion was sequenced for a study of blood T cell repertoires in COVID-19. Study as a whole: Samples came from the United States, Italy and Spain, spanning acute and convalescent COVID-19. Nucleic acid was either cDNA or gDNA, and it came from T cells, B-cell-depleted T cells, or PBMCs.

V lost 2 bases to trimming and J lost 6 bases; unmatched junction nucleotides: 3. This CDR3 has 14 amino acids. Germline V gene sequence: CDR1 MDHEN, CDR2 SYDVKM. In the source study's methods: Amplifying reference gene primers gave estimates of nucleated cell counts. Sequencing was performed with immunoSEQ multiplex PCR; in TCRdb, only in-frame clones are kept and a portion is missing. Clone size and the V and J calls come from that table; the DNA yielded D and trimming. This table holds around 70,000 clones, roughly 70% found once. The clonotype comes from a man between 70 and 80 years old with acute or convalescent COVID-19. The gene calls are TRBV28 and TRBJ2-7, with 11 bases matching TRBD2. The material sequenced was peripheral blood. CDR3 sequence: CASSLTSGRSEQYF. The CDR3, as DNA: TGTGCCAGCAGTTTAACTAGCGGGAGATCCGAGCAGTACTTC.